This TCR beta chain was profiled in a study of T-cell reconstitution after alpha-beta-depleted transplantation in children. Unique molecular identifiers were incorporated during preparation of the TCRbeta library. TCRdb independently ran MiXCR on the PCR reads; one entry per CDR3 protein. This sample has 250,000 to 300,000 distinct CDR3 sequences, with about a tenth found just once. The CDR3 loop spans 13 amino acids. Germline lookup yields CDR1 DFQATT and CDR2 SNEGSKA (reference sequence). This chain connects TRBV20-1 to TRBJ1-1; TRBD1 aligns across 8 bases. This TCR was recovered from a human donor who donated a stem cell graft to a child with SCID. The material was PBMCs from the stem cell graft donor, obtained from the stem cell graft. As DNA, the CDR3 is TGCAGCCTGAAGGGACAGGAGGGCACTGAAGCTTTCTTT. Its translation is CSLKGQEGTEAFF.